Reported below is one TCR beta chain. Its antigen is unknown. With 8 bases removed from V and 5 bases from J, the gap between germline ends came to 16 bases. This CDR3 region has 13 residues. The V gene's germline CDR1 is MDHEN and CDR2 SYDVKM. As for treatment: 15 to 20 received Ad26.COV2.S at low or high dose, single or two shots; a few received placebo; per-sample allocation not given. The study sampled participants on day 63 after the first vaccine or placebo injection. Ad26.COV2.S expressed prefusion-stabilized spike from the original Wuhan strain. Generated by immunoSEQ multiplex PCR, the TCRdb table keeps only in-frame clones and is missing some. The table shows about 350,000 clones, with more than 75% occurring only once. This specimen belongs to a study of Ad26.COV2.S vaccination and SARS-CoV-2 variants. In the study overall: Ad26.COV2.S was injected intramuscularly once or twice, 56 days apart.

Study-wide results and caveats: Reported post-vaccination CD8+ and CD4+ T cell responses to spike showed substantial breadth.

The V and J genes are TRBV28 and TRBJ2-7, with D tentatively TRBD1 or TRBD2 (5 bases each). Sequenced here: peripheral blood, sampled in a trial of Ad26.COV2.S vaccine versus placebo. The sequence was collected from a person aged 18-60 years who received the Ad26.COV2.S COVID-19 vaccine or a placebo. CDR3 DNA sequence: TGTGCCAGCGCTCTACCAGGGCGGGACGAGCAGTACTTC. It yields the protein CASALPGRDEQYF.